This T cell receptor beta chain was sequenced in a study of T-cell reconstitution after alpha-beta-depleted transplantation in children. This clonotype came up many times. Unique molecular identifiers were incorporated into the prepared TCRbeta library. Using its own MiXCR run on the PCR reads, TCRdb lists one record per CDR3 protein. The sample yields 450,000 to 600,000 distinct CDR3 sequences, 10% to 15% seen once. This material consisted of PBMCs, mostly from graft donor cells, taken 360 days after TCRalphabeta/CD19-depleted stem cell transplant. This TCR came from a male patient younger than 18 who had a stem cell transplant for acute myeloid leukemia, so the T cells may come from the graft donor.

As DNA, the CDR3 is TGTGCCAGCAGCGGAATAGCGGGAGGAAATGAGCAGTTCTTC. Protein: CASSGIAGGNEQFF. The rearrangement joins TRBV7-9 to TRBJ2-1; 10 bases fit TRBD2. V lost 5 bases and J lost 7; bases outside the gene matches: 5. Germline V gene sequence: CDR1 SEHNR, CDR2 FQNEAQ (reference sequence). This CDR3 contains 14 residues.